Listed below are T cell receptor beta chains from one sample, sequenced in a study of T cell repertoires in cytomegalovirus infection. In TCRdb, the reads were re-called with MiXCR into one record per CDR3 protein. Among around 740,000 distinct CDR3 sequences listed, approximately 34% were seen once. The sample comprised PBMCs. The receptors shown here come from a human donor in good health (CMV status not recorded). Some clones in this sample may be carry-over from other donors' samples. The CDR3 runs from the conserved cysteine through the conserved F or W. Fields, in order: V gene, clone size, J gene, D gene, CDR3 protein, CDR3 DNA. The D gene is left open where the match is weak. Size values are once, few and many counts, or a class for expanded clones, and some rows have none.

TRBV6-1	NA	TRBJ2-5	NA	CASSEPPRVGETQYF	TGTGCCAGCAGTGAGCCCCCCAGGGTGGGGGAGACCCAGTACTTC
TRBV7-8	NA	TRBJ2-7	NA	CASSFSGGSSPSSYEQYF	TGTGCCAGCAGCTTTTCCGGAGGGAGTTCCCCAAGCTCCTACGAGCAGTACTTC
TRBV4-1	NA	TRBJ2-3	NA	CASSTRGSSTDTQYF	TGCGCCAGCAGCACCCGCGGGTCTAGCACAGATACGCAGTATTTT
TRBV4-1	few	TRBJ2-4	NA	CASSQDGVMNIQYF	TGCGCCAGCAGCCAAGACGGGGTAATGAACATTCAGTACTTC
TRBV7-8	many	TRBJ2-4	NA	CASSLVFRGEKTCIQYF	TGTGCCAGCAGCTTAGTTTTCCGAGGCGAAAAGACCTGCATTCAGTACTTC
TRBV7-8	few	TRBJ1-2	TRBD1	CASSGRTGPGGYTF	TGTGCCAGCAGCGGCCGGACAGGGCCCGGAGGCTACACCTTC
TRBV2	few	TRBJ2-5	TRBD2	CASSEGSGLETQYF	TGTGCCAGCAGTGAGGGTAGCGGGTTGGAGACCCAGTACTTC
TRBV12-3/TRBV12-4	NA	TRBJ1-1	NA	CASSLFINTEAFF	TGTGCCAGCAGTTTATTTATAAACACTGAAGCTTTCTTT
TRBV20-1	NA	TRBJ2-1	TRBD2	CSATRLAGDSNRSYNEQFF	TGCAGTGCTACACGACTAGCGGGGGATTCTAACCGGTCCTACAATGAGCAGTTCTTC
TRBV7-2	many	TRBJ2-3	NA	CASSLGLGPRPDTQYF	TGTGCCAGCAGCTTAGGTCTCGGCCCCCGGCCCGATACGCAGTATTTT
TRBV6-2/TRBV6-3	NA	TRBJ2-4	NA	CASSYFTKNIQYF	TGTGCCAGCAGTTACTTTACCAAAAACATTCAGTACTTC
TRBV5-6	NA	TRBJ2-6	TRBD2	CASSAGTSTRLANVLTF	TGTGCCAGCAGCGCGGGGACTAGCACTCGATTGGCCAACGTCCTGACTTTC
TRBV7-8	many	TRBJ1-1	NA	CASSLALDSNSEAFF	TGTGCCAGCAGCTTAGCGTTAGACAGTAACTCTGAAGCTTTCTTT
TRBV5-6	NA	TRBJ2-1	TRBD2	CASSLTGLAGYNEQFF	TGTGCCAGCAGCTTGACGGGACTAGCGGGTTACAATGAGCAGTTCTTC
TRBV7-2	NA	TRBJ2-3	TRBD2	CASSPTAGELDTQYF	TGTGCCAGCAGCCCAACGGCGGGAGAGTTAGATACGCAGTATTTT
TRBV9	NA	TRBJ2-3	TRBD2	CASSVPKGLAGGESTDTQYF	TGTGCCAGCAGCGTACCGAAAGGGCTAGCGGGGGGCGAGAGCACAGATACGCAGTATTTT
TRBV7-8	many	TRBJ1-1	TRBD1	CASSLGGTGITEAFF	TGTGCCAGCAGCTTAGGTGGGACAGGGATAACCGAAGCTTTCTTT
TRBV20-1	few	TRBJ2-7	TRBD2	CSARRASGPSEQYF	TGCAGTGCCAGGCGGGCTAGCGGGCCCAGCGAGCAGTACTTC
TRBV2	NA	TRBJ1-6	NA	CASSPSRASSPLHF	TGTGCCAGCAGCCCCAGCCGGGCTTCTTCACCCCTCCACTTT
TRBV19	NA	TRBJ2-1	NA	CASSIGAVGYNEQFF	TGTGCCAGTAGTATCGGGGCTGTTGGGTACAATGAGCAGTTCTTC
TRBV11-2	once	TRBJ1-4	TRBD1	CASSSGQVGTNEKLFF	TGTGCCAGCAGCTCGGGACAGGTCGGGACTAATGAAAAACTGTTTTTT
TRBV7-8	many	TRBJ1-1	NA	CASSLSGRTEAFF	TGTGCCAGCAGCTTGTCGGGGCGGACTGAAGCTTTCTTT
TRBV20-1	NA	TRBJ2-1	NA	CSARFRTGGTAYNEQFF	TGCAGTGCTCGATTCCGAACGGGGGGGACAGCTTACAATGAGCAGTTCTTC
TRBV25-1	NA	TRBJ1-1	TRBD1	CASSEFPGTGTGRTEAFF	TGTGCCAGCAGTGAATTCCCCGGGACAGGGACGGGGAGGACTGAAGCTTTCTTT
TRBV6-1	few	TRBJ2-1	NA	CASSKIGSDEQFF	TGTGCCAGCAGCAAGATAGGGAGCGATGAGCAGTTCTTC
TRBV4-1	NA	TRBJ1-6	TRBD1	CSSIQEDTGGPNSPLHF	TGTTCCAGCATCCAAGAGGACACAGGGGGGCCGAATTCACCCCTCCACTTT
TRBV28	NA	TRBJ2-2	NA	CASTPIGTGELFF	TGTGCCAGCACCCCTATCGGAACCGGGGAGCTGTTTTTT
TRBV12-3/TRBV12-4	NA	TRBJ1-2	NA	CASSPTGPGYTF	TGTGCCAGCAGCCCTACAGGGCCTGGCTACACCTTC
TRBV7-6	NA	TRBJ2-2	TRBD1	CASSISRDRGTGELFF	TGTGCCAGCAGCATTAGTAGGGACAGGGGAACCGGGGAGCTGTTTTTT
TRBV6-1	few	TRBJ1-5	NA	CATTRGKYQPQHF	TGTGCCACGACGCGGGGGAAGTATCAGCCCCAGCATTTT
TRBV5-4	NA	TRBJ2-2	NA	CASSFGWGANTGELFF	TGTGCCAGCAGCTTTGGATGGGGGGCGAACACCGGGGAGCTGTTTTTT
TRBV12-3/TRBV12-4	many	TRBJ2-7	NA	CASSFGSYEQYF	TGTGCCAGCAGCTTCGGCAGCTACGAGCAGTACTTC
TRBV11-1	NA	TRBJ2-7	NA	CASSFTLSYEQYF	TGTGCCAGCAGCTTCACCTTGAGCTACGAGCAGTACTTC
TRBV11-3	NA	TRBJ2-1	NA	CASSLRVGEQFF	TGTGCCAGCAGCTTAAGGGTCGGTGAGCAGTTCTTC
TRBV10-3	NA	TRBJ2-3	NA	CAIRGDSTDTQYF	TGTGCCATCAGGGGGGACTCCACAGATACGCAGTATTTT
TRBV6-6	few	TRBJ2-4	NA	CASNPGTIENIQYF	TGTGCCAGCAACCCAGGGACAATCGAAAACATTCAGTACTTC
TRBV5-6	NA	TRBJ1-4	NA	CASSPVESAGKLFF	TGTGCCAGCAGCCCGGTGGAATCAGCGGGGAAACTGTTTTTT
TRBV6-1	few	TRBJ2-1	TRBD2	CASMKTTSGHNEQFF	TGTGCCAGCATGAAAACGACTAGCGGACACAATGAGCAGTTCTTC
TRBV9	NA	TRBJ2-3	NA	CASSVAAARDTQYF	TGTGCCAGCAGCGTAGCCGCGGCCAGGGATACGCAGTATTTT
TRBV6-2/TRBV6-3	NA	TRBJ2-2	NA	CASGWTANTGELFF	TGTGCCAGCGGATGGACGGCCAACACCGGGGAGCTGTTTTTT
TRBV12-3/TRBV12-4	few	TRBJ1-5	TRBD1	CASNYRGLDQPQHF	TGTGCCAGCAATTACAGGGGTTTGGATCAGCCCCAGCATTTT
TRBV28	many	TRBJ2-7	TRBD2	CAVIGGGRAYEQYF	TGTGCCGTTATAGGGGGCGGGAGGGCCTACGAGCAGTACTTC
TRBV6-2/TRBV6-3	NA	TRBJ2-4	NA	CASAKPSVIQYF	TGTGCCAGCGCCAAACCCTCGGTGATTCAGTACTTC
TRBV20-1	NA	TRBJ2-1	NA	CSASRGHNNEQFF	TGCAGTGCTAGCCGGGGACATAACAATGAGCAGTTCTTC
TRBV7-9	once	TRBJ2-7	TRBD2	CASSTTSGMYEQYF	TGTGCCAGCAGCACGACTAGCGGTATGTACGAGCAGTACTTC
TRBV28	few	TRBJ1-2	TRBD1	CASRTGGFGYTF	TGTGCCAGCAGAACAGGGGGCTTTGGCTACACCTTC
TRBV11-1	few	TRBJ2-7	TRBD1	CASSFVGGAYEQYF	TGTGCCAGCAGCTTTGTAGGGGGCGCCTACGAGCAGTACTTC
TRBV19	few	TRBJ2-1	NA	CASSGVGSNEQFF	TGTGCCAGTAGTGGGGTGGGGAGCAATGAGCAGTTCTTC
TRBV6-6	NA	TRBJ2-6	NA	CASSYGAGVTSGANVLTF	TGTGCCAGCAGTTACGGGGCAGGGGTGACCTCTGGGGCCAACGTCCTGACTTTC
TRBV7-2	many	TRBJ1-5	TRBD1	CASSAGTVNQPQHF	TGTGCCAGCAGCGCAGGGACAGTAAATCAGCCCCAGCATTTT